This note documents a single T cell receptor beta chain sequence. Its antigen remains unknown. This specimen belongs to a study of regulatory T cells in long-lasting Graves disease. Regarding time point: newly diagnosed GD, antithyroid drugs for less than 3 months. PBMC RNA was the source of the TCR library. CDR3 regions were amplified by Arm-PCR using iRepertoire HTBI primers to build TCR beta libraries. TCRdb recomputed calls from the multiplex PCR reads with MiXCR, one row per CDR3 protein. The table records hundreds of thousands of distinct CDR3 sequences, 13% of them present only once. CDR1 is LGHDT, CDR2 YNNKEL, per germline (reference sequence). CDR3 length: 12 residues. V lost 3 bases and J 7 bases, leaving 10 bases between the germline ends. Study conclusions and caveats: Study of thyroid tissue was not done, with only peripheral blood studied.

These sequences were also reported in another study, on T cells in Graves' hyperthyroidism and ophthalmopathy. Per that paper: The study used the HTBI primer set for a first-round RT-PCR of the TCR CDR3. Among clonotypes expanded in thyroid above 0.001, most were also found in blood.

The gene calls are TRBV3-1 and TRBJ2-7; D tentatively fits TRBD1 or TRBD2 (5 bases each). The receptor's source is a man aged 25 to 45 with Graves disease. The specimen was peripheral blood mononuclear cells (PBMCs), collected at new diagnosis, from a patient treated with antithyroid drugs. The CDR3 coding sequence is TGTGCCAGCAGCCAGGGGGTGGCAGAGCAGTACTTC. The encoded protein is CASSQGVAEQYF.